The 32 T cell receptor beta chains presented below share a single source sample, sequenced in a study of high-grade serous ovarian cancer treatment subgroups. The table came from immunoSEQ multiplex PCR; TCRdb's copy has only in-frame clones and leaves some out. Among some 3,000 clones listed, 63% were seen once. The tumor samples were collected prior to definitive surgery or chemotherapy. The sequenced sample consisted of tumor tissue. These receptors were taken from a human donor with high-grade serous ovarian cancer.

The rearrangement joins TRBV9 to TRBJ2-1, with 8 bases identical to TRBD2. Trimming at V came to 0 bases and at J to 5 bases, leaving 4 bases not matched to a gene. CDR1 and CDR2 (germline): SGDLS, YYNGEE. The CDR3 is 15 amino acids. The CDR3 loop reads CASSVEGLGDNEQFF. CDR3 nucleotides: TGTGCCAGCAGCGTAGAGGGACTAGGCGACAATGAGCAGTTCTTC.

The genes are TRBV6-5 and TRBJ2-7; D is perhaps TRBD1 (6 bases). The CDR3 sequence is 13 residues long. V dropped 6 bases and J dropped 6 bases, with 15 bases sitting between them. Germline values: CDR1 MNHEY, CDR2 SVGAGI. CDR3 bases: TGTGCCAGCAGAACCCCGACAGGAGGCGAGCAGTACTTC. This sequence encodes CASRTPTGGEQYF.

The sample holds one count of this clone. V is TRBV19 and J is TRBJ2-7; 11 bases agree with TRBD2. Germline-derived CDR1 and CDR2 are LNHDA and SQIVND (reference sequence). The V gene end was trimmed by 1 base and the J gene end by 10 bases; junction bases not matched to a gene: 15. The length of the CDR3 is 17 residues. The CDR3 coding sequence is TGTGCCAGTAGTATAGGGGGGACCGGGACTAGCGGCCCTCTCCAGTACTTC. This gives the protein CASSIGGTGTSGPLQYF.

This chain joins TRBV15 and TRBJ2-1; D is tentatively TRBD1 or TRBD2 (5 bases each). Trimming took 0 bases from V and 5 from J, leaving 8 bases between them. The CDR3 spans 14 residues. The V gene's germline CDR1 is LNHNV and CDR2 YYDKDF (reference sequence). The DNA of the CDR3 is TGTGCCACCAGCAGAGATGGGGGAAACAATGAGCAGTTCTTC. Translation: CATSRDGGNNEQFF.

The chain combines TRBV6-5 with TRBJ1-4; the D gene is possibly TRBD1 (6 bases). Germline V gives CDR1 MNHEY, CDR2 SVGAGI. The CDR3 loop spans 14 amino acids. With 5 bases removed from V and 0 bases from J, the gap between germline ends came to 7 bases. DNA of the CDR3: TGTGCCAGCAGTACAGGGCCAACTAATGAAAAACTGTTTTTT. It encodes CASSTGPTNEKLFF.

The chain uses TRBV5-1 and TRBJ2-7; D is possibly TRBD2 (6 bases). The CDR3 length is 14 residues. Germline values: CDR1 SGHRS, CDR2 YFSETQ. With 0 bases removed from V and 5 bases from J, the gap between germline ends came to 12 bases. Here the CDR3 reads CASSLGGTHDEQYF. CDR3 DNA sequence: TGCGCCAGCAGCTTGGGAGGGACTCATGACGAGCAGTACTTC.

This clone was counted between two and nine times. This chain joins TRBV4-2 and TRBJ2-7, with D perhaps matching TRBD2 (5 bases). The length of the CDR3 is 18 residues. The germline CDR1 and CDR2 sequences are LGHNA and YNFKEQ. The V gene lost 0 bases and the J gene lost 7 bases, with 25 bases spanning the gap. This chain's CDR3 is CASSQDGLSGLNLGEQYF. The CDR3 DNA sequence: TGTGCCAGCAGCCAAGATGGGTTGAGCGGACTCAACCTCGGGGAGCAGTACTTC.

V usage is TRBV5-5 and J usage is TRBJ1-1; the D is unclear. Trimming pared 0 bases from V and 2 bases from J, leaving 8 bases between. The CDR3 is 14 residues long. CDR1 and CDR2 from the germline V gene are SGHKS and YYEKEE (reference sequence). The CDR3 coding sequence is TGTGCCAGCAGCTTGGGGGTAGGAAACACTGAAGCTTTCTTT. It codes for CASSLGVGNTEAFF.

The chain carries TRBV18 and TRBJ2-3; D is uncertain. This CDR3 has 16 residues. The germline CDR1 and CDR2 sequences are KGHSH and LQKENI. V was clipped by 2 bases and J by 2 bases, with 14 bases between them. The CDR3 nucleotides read TGTGCCAGCTCACCAGCAAACAGCCTCCACACAGATACGCAGTATTTT. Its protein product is CASSPANSLHTDTQYF.

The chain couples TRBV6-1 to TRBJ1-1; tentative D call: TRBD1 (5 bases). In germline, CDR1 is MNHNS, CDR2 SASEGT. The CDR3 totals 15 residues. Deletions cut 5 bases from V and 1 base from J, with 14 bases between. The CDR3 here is CASSPLPGRNTEAFF. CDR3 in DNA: TGTGCCAGCAGTCCCCTTCCGGGACGGAACACTGAAGCTTTCTTT.

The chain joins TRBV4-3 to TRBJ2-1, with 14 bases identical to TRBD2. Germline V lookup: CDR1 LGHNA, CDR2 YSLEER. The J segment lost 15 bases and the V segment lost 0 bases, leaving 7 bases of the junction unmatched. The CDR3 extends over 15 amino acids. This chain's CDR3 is CASSQDVGLAGVRFF. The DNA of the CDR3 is TGCGCCAGCAGCCAAGATGTGGGACTAGCGGGAGTACGGTTCTTC.

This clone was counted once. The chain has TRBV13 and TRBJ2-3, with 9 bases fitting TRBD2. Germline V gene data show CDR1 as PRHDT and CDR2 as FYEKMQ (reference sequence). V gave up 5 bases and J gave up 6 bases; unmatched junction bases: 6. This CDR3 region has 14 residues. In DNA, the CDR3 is TGTGCCAGCAGCCTAATGCGGGGGGGGGATACGCAGTATTTT. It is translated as CASSLMRGGDTQYF.

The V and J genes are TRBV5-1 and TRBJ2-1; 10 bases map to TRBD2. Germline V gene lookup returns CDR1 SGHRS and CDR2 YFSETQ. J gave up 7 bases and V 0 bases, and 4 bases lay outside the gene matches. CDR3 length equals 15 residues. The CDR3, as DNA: TGCGCCAGCAGCTTGGAAGCGGGGGGGGTTAATGAGCAGTTCTTC. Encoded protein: CASSLEAGGVNEQFF.

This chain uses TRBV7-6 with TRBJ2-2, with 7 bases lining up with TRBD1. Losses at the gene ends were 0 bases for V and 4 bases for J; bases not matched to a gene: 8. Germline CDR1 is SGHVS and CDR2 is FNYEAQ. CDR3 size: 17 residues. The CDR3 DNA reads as TGTGCCAGCAGCTTAGCGGGTCCGACAGGGTCCACCGGGGAGCTGTTTTTT. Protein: CASSLAGPTGSTGELFF.

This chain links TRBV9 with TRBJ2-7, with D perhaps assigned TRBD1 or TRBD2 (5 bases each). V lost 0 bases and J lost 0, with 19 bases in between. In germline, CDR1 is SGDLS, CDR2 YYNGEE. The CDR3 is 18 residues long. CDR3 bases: TGTGCCAGCAGCGTAGCCCCTAGTGGGCCCGGGGCCTCCTACGAGCAGTACTTC. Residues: CASSVAPSGPGASYEQYF.

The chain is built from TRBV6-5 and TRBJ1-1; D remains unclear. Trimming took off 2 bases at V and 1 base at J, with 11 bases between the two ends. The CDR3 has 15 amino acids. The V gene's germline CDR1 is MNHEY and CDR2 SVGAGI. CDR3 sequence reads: CASSYGSGENTEAFF. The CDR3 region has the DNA TGTGCCAGCAGTTACGGAAGCGGGGAGAACACTGAAGCTTTCTTT.

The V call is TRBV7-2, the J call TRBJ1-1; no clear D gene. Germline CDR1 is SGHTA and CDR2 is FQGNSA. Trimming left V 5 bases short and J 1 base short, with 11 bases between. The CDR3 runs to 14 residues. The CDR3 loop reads CASSPRLGNTEAFF. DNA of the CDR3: TGTGCCAGCAGCCCCCGGCTGGGGAACACTGAAGCTTTCTTT. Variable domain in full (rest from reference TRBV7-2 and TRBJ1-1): GAGVSQSPSNKVTEKGKDVELRCDPISGHTALYWYRQSLGQGLEFLIYFQGNSAPDKSGLPSDRFSAERTGGSVSTLTIQRTQQEDSAVYLCASSPRLGNTEAFFGQGTRLTVV.

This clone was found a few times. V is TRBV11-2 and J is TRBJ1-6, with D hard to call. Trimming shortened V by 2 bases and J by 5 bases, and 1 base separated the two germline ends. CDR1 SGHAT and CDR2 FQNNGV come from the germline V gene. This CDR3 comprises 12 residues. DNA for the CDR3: TGTGCCAGCAGCTTAAATAATTCACCCCTCCACTTT. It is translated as CASSLNNSPLHF. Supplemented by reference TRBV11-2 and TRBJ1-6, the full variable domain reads EAGVAQSPRYKIIEKRQSVAFWCNPISGHATLYWYQQILGQGPKLLIQFQNNGVVDDSQLPKDRFSAERLKGVDSTLKIQPAKLEDSAVYLCASSLNNSPLHFGNGTRLTVT.

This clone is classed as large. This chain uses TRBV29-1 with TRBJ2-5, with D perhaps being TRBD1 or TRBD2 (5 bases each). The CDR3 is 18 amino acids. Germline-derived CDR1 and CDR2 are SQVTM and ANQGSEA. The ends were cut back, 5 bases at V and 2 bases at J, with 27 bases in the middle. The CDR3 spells CSVRQGIVLSGTQETQYF. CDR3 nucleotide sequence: TGCAGCGTTCGCCAGGGTATTGTGCTCAGCGGAACTCAAGAGACCCAGTACTTC. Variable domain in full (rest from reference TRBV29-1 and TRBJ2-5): SAVISQKPSRDICQRGTSLTIQCQVDSQVTMMFWYRQQPGQSLTLIATANQGSEATYESGFVIDKFPISRPNLTFSTLTVSNMSPEDSSIYLCSVRQGIVLSGTQETQYFGPGTRLLVL.

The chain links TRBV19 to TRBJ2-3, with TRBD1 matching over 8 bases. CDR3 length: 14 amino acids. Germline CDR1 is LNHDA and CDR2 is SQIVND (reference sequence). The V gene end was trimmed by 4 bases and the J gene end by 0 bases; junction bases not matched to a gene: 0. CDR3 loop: CASSNRGSTDTQYF. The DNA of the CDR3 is TGTGCCAGTAGTAACAGGGGGAGCACAGATACGCAGTATTTT.

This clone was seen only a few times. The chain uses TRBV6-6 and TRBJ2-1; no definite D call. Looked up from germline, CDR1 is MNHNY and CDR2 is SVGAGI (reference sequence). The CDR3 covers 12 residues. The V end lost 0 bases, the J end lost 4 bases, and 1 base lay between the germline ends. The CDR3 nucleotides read TGTGCCAGCAGTTACTCTTACAATGAGCAGTTCTTC. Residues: CASSYSYNEQFF.

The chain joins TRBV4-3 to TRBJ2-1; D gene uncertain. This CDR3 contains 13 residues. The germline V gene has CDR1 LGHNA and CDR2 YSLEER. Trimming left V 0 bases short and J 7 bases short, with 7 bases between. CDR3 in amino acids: CASSQEEGNEQFF. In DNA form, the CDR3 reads TGCGCCAGCAGCCAAGAAGAAGGGAATGAGCAGTTCTTC.

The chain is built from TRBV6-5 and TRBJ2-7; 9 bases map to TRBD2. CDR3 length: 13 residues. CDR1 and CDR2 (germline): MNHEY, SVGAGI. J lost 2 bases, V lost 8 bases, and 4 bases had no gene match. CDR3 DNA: TGTGCCAGCTGGGGCGGGAGGGCCTACGAGCAGTACTTC. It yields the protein CASWGGRAYEQYF.

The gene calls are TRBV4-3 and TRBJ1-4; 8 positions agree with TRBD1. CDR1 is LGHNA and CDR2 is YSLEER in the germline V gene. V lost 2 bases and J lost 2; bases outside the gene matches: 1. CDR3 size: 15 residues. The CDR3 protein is CASSQTGGTNEKLFF. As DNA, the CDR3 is TGCGCCAGCAGCCAAACAGGGGGTACTAATGAAAAACTGTTTTTT.

CDR3: CASSKGFARDSAYEQYF. CDR3 sequence (DNA): TGTGCCAGCAGCAAAGGGTTCGCCCGGGACTCTGCCTACGAGCAGTACTTC. V gene TRBV21-1 combines with J gene TRBJ2-7; TRBD2, as called in the table, went unchecked against the DNA. TRBV21-1 is listed as a pseudogene. This CDR3 comprises 17 residues.

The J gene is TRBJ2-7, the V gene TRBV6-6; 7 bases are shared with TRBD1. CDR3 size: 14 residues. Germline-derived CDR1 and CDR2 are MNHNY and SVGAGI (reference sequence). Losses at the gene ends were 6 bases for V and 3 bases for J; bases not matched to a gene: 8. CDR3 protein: CASRRTRDSYEQYF. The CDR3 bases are TGTGCCAGCAGACGGACAAGGGACAGCTACGAGCAGTACTTC.

This chain's CDR3 is CASSTRRGRETEAFF. CDR3 in DNA: TGTGCCAGCAGCACCCGTCGAGGGAGGGAAACTGAAGCTTTCTTT. V is TRBV11-3 and J is TRBJ1-1; unclear D gene. Germline values: CDR1 SGHNT, CDR2 YENEEA. The V end was cut by 5 bases, the J end by 5 bases, with 18 bases between. The CDR3 loop spans 15 amino acids.

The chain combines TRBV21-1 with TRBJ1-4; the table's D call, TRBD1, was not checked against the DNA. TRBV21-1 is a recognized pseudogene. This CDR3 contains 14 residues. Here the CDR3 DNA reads TGTGCCAGCAGCAGAGACAGGGGGCGAGGAAAACTGTTTTTT. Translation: CASSRDRGRGKLFF.

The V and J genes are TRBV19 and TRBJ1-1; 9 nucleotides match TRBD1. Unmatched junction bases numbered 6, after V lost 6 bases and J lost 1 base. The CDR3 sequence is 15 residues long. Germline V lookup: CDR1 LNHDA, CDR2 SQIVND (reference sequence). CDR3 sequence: CASRIDRGTNTEAFF. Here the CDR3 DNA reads TGTGCCAGTAGGATTGACAGGGGGACGAACACTGAAGCTTTCTTT.

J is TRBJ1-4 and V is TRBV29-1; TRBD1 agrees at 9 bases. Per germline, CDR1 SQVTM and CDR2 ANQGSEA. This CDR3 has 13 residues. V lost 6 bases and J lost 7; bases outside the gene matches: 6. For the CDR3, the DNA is TGCAGCGTGACCGGGACAGGGAGTGAAAAACTGTTTTTT. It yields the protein CSVTGTGSEKLFF.

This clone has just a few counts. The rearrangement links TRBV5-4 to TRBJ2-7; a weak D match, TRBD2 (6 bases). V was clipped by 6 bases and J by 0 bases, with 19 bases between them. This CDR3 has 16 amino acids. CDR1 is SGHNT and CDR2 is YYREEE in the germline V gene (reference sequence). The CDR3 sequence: CASTRAGTRDSYEQYF. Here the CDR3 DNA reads TGTGCCAGCACCCGGGCGGGGACCAGGGACTCCTACGAGCAGTACTTC.

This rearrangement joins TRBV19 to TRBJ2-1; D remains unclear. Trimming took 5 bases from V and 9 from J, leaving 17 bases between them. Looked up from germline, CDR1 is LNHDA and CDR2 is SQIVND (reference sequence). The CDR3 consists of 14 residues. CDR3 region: CASSFGPGLGEQFF. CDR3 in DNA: TGTGCCAGTAGTTTCGGGCCGGGTTTAGGTGAGCAGTTCTTC.